This T cell receptor beta chain was found in a study of response to subunit inactivated influenza vaccine. Broader study findings: Few new T cells, the authors suggested, are recruited by each seasonal influenza vaccination.

MiXCR, run by TCRdb on the RT-PCR reads, gives a single entry per CDR3 protein. Of a few hundred thousand distinct CDR3 sequences in the sample, 12% to 15% are singletons; the top ten hold around 10%. This clonotype came up a few times. The antigen is not known. A junction end diverges from the germline sequence, so it may reflect a read error. Germline CDR1 and CDR2: SSHAT and FNYEAQ (reference sequence). CDR3 size: 16 residues. The V gene is TRBV7-7, the J gene TRBJ2-5; 8 positions match TRBD1. This sample comprised PBMCs from blood, obtained about 13 days after vaccination. This receptor was identified in a man over 45 who received an inactivated influenza vaccine. The DNA of the CDR3 is TGTGCTAGCAGCTTAGCGTTCACCAGGGGGCGAGAGACCCAGTACTTC. Protein: CASSLAFTRGRETQYF.